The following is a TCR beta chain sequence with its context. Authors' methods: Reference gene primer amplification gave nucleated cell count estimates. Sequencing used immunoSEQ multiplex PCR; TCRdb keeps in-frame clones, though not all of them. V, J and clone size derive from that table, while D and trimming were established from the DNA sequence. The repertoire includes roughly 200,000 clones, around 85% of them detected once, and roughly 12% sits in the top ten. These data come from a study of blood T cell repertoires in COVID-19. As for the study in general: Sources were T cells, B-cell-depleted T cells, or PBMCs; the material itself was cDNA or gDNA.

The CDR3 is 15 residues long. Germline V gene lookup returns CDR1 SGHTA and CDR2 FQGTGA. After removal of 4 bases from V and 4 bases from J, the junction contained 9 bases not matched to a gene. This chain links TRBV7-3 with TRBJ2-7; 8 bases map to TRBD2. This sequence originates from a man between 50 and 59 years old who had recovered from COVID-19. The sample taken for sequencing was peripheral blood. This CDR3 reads CASSSGRGYQYEQYF. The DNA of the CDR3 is TGTGCCAGCAGCTCCGGGAGGGGGTATCAATACGAGCAGTACTTC. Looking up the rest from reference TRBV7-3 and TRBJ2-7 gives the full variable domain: GAGVSQTPSNKVTEKGKYVELRCDPISGHTALYWYRQSLGQGPEFLIYFQGTGAADDSGLPNDRFFAVRPEGSVSTLKIQRTERGDSAVYLCASSSGRGYQYEQYFGPGTRLTVT.